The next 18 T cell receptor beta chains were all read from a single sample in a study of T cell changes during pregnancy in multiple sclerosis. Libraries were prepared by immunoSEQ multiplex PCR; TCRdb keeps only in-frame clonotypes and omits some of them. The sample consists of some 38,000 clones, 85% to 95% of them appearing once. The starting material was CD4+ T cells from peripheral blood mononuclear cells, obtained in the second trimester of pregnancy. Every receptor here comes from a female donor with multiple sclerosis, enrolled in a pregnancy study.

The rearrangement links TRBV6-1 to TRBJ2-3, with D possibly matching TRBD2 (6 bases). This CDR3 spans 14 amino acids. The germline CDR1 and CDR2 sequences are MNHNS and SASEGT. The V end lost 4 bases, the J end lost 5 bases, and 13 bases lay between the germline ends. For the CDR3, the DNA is TGTGCCAGCAGTGCAGGCGGGGCGATAGATACGCAGTATTTT. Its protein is CASSAGGAIDTQYF.

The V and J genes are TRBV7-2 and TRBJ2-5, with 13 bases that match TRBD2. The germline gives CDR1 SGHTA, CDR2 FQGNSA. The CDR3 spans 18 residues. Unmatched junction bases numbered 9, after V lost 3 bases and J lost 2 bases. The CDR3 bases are TGTGCCAGCAGCTTTTCCCAAGGGACTAGCGGGGATCAAGAGACCCAGTACTTC. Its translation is CASSFSQGTSGDQETQYF. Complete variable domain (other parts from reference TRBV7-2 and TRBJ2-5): GAGVSQSPSNKVTEKGKDVELRCDPISGHTALYWYRQSLGQGLEFLIYFQGNSAPDKSGLPSDRFSAERTGGSVSTLTIQRTQQEDSAVYLCASSFSQGTSGDQETQYFGPGTRLLVL.

In DNA form, the CDR3 reads TGTGCCAGCAGTTTAGGAGGGACCCAGTACTTC. It encodes CASSLGGTQYF. The chain combines TRBV28 with TRBJ2-5; D is perhaps TRBD2 (5 bases). Between the trimmed V and J ends, which lost 2 bases and 7 bases, there was a span of 5 bases. The CDR3 runs 11 residues. The germline CDR1 and CDR2 sequences are MDHEN and SYDVKM.

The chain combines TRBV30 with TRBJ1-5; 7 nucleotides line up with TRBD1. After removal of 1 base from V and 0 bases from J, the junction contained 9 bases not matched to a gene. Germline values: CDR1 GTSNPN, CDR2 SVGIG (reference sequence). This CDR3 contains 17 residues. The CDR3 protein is CAWSALNRGYSNQPQHF. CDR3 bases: TGTGCCTGGAGTGCCCTGAACAGGGGTTATAGCAATCAGCCCCAGCATTTT.

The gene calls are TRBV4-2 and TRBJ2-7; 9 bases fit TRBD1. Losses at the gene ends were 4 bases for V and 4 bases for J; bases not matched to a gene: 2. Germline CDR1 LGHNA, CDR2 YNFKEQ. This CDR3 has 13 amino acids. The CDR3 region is CASSPDRGYEQYF. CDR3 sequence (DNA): TGTGCCAGCAGCCCGGACAGGGGATACGAGCAGTACTTC.

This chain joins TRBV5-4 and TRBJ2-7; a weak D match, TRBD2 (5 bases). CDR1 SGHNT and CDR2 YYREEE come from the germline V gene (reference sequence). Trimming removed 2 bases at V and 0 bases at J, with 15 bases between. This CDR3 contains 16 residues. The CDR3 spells CASSFLQRTGSYEQYF. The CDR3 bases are TGTGCCAGCAGCTTCCTCCAGCGGACCGGCTCCTACGAGCAGTACTTC.

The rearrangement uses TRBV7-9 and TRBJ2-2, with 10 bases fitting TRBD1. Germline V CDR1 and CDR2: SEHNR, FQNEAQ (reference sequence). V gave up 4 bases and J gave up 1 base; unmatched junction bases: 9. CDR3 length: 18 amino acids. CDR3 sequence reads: CASSSDPGQGRNTGELFF. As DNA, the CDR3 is TGTGCCAGCAGCTCCGATCCGGGACAGGGGAGGAACACCGGGGAGCTGTTTTTT.

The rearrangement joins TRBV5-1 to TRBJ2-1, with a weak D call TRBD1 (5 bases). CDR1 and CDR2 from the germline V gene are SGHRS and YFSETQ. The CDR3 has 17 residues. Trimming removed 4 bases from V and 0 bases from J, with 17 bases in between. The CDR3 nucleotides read TGCGCCAGCAGCCCAAGGGGTAGGGCTGGCTCCTACAATGAGCAGTTCTTC. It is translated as CASSPRGRAGSYNEQFF.

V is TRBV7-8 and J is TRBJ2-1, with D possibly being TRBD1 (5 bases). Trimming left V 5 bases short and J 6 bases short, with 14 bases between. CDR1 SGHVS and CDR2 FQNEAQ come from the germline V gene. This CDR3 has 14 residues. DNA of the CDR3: TGTGCCAGCAGCCATCGCGCAGGGCGCAATGAGCAGTTCTTC. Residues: CASSHRAGRNEQFF.

The CDR3 is CASSYRGPREKLFF. CDR3 nucleotides: TGTGCCAGCAGTTACAGGGGCCCTAGGGAAAAACTGTTTTTT. The V gene is TRBV6-5, the J gene TRBJ1-4; weak D call: TRBD1 (5 bases). Germline V lookup: CDR1 MNHEY, CDR2 SVGAGI. With 2 bases removed from V and 8 bases from J, the gap between germline ends came to 12 bases. This CDR3 comprises 14 residues.

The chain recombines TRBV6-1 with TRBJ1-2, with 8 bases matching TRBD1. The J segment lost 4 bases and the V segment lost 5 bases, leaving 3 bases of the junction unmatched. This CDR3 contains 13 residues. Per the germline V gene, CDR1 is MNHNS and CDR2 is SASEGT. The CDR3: CASSTDRGYGYTF. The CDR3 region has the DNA TGTGCCAGCAGTACAGACAGGGGCTATGGCTACACCTTC.

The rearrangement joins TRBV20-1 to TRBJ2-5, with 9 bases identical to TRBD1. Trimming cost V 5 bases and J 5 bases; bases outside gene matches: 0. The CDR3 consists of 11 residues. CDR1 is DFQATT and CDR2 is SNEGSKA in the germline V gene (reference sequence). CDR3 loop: CSADRGETQYF. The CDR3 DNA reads TGCAGTGCTGACAGGGGGGAGACCCAGTACTTC.

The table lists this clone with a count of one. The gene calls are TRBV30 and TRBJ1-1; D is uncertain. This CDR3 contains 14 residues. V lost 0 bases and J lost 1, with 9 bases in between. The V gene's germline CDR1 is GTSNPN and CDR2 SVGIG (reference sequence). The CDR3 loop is CAWSVNRQNTEAFF. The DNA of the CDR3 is TGTGCCTGGAGTGTAAACAGACAGAACACTGAAGCTTTCTTT.

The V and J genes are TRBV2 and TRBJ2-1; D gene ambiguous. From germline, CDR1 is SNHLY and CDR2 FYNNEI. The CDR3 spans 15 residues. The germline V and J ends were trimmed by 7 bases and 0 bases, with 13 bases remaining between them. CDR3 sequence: CASKKAEGSYNEQFF. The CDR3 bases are TGTGCCAGCAAAAAGGCGGAAGGCTCCTACAATGAGCAGTTCTTC.

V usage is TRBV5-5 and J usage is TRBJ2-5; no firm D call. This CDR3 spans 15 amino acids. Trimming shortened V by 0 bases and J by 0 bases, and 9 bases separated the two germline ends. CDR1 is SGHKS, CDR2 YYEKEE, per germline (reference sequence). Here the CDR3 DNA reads TGTGCCAGCAGCTTGGCCCTAAGAAACCAAGAGACCCAGTACTTC. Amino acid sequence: CASSLALRNQETQYF.

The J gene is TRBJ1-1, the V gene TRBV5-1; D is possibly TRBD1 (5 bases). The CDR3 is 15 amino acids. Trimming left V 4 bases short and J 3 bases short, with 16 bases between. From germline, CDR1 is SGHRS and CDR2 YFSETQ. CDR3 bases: TGCGCCAGCAGCACAGACAGTTCGTGGGACACTGAAGCTTTCTTT. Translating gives CASSTDSSWDTEAFF.

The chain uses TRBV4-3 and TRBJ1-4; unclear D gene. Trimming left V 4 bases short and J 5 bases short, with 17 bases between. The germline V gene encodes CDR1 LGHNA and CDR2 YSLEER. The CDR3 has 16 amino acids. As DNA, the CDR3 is TGCGCCAGCAGCCCCCGCCCATACCGCGGAAATGAAAAACTGTTTTTT. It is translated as CASSPRPYRGNEKLFF.

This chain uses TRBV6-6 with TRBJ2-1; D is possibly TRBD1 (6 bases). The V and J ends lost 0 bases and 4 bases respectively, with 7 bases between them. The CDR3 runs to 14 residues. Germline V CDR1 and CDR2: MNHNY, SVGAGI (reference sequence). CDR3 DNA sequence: TGTGCCAGCAGTTACTCAACAGGGTACAATGAGCAGTTCTTC. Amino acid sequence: CASSYSTGYNEQFF.